The clone carrying this T cell receptor beta chain came up once. The CDR3 runs 17 residues. J gave up 2 bases and V 1 base, and 10 bases lay outside the gene matches. Germline CDR1 reads SQVTM; CDR2 reads ANQGSEA. The data originate from a study of blood T cell repertoires in COVID-19. Authors' data handling: How many nucleated cells were present was estimated from reference gene primer amplification. The protocol was immunoSEQ multiplex PCR, while the TCRdb copy is restricted to in-frame clones and leaves out a portion. V, J and clone size reflect that table, while D and trimming were determined from the DNA. This sample has nearly 300,000 clones; approximately 89% occur once, and the top ten carry 6.9%.

The chain combines TRBV29-1 with TRBJ1-4, with 7 nucleotides matching TRBD1. The sample comprised peripheral blood. This TCR derives from a woman aged 25 to 39 who had recovered from COVID-19. CDR3 amino acids: CSVEAEEGALTNEKLFF. As DNA, the CDR3 is TGCAGCGTTGAAGCAGAGGAGGGGGCGCTTACTAATGAAAAACTGTTTTTT.